The entry that follows covers one T cell receptor (beta chain) sequence. The target antigen is unknown. The data are from a study of beta chain features in type 1 diabetes. About the research overall: Sorted cells numbering around 110,000,000 were examined across all samples.

Roughly 100 mL of blood, on average, came from one heparinised draw per donor. Based on CD45RO/CCR7/CD25/CD127/CD95/CD27, CD4+ regulatory, stem cell-like memory, naive and central memory cells were sorted. Over 95% purity was reached by all sorted populations. Expressed TCRB transcripts got sequenced, as all isolated RNA was reverse transcribed. Here immunoSEQ multiplex PCR was the method, and the copy in TCRdb shows in-frame clones only, minus some. The table lists hundreds of thousands of clones, roughly an eighth of them singletons. J gave up 8 bases and V 4 bases, and 5 bases lay outside the gene matches. This CDR3 comprises 14 residues. In germline, CDR1 is SGHAT, CDR2 FQNNGV. Study results and caveats: Type 1 diabetes patients showed a moderate but significant shortening of TCRB CDR3s in all four CD4+ subsets.

Sequences were obtained from naive CD4+ T cells from blood. This chain joins TRBV11-2 and TRBJ2-3; 11 positions match TRBD2. The source is a woman younger than 30 with type 1 diabetes. The CDR3 is CASSSGLAGATQYF. In DNA, the CDR3 is TGTGCCAGCAGCTCCGGACTAGCGGGTGCTACGCAGTATTTT. Using reference TRBV11-2 and TRBJ2-3 for the parts outside the CDR3, the full variable domain is EAGVAQSPRYKIIEKRQSVAFWCNPISGHATLYWYQQILGQGPKLLIQFQNNGVVDDSQLPKDRFSAERLKGVDSTLKIQPAKLEDSAVYLCASSSGLAGATQYFGPGTRLTVL.